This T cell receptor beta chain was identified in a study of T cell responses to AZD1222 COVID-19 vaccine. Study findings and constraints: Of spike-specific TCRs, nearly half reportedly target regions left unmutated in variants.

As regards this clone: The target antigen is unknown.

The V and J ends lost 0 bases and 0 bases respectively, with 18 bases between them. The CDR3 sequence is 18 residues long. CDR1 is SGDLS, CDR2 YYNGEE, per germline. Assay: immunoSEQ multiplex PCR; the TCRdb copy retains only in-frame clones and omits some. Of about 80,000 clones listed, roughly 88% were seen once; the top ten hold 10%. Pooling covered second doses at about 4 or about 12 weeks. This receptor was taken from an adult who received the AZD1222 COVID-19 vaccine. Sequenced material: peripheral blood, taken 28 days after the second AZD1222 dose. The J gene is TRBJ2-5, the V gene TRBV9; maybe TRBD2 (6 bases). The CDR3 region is CASSVAIVTSSNQETQYF. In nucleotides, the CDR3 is TGTGCCAGCAGCGTAGCGATAGTTACTAGCAGTAACCAAGAGACCCAGTACTTC.